This T cell receptor beta chain was recovered during a study of shared clonotypes between healthy human individuals. Assay: immunoSEQ multiplex PCR; the TCRdb copy retains only in-frame clones and omits some. Of some 2 million clones in the sample, around 96% are singletons; the top ten hold less than 1.5%. CDR3 length: 13 residues. The germline gives CDR1 MNHEY, CDR2 SMNVEV (reference sequence). V lost 0 bases, J lost 7 bases, and 10 bases lay in between. As defined, naive CD8 cells were CD45RO-negative and positively selected for CCR7, with terminally differentiated effector memory CD45RA+ cells excluded.

The chain uses TRBV27 and TRBJ2-7; weak D call: TRBD2 (6 bases). The sample comprised naive CD8+ T cells sorted from blood. The source is a man between 18 and 35 years old in good health. For the CDR3, the DNA is TGTGCCAGCAGTTTATCGGAGGGCTGGGAGCAGTACTTC. Residues: CASSLSEGWEQYF.